These 15 T cell receptor beta chains were sequenced from one sample in a study of beta chain features in type 1 diabetes. Expressed TCRB transcripts got sequenced, as all isolated RNA was reverse transcribed. The table came from immunoSEQ multiplex PCR; TCRdb's copy has only in-frame clones and leaves some out. This table has around 99,000 clones, almost 40% appearing once. The sequenced sample consisted of stem cell memory CD4+ T cells from blood. The source of these receptors is a woman aged 18 to 35 in good health.

The chain joins TRBV13 to TRBJ1-2; 8 bases agree with TRBD1. CDR1 is PRHDT, CDR2 FYEKMQ, per germline (reference sequence). The CDR3 has 15 residues. With 5 bases clipped from V and 3 bases from J, the junction kept 8 bases outside the gene matches. The CDR3, as DNA: TGTGCCAGCAGCCTAATTCCGACAGGGGACTATGGCTACACCTTC. This translates into CASSLIPTGDYGYTF.

This chain links TRBV27 with TRBJ2-7; TRBD1 aligns across 8 bases. The V gene end was trimmed by 4 bases and the J gene end by 2 bases; junction bases not matched to a gene: 10. CDR3 length: 16 amino acids. Germline V gene sequence: CDR1 MNHEY, CDR2 SMNVEV (reference sequence). For the CDR3, the DNA is TGTGCCAGCAGTTATGCCCTCGGACAGGGTACCTACGAGCAGTACTTC. This codes for CASSYALGQGTYEQYF.

This clone has a handful of counts. The J gene is TRBJ1-2, the V gene TRBV30; 10 positions match TRBD1. CDR1 and CDR2 (germline): GTSNPN, SVGIG (reference sequence). Losses at the gene ends were 3 bases for V and 5 bases for J; bases not matched to a gene: 9. The CDR3 sequence is 15 residues long. The CDR3 sequence is CAWRTGGIFPYGYTF. CDR3 nucleotides: TGTGCCTGGAGGACAGGGGGCATCTTCCCGTATGGCTACACCTTC.

This sequence joins TRBV5-1 and TRBJ1-2; TRBD1 matches at 8 bases. The ends lost 1 base at V and 7 bases at J; junction bases unmatched: 9. Germline loops: CDR1 SGHRS, CDR2 YFSETQ. The CDR3 is 15 amino acids. CDR3 in amino acids: CASSLPDRVAGGYTF. The DNA of the CDR3 is TGCGCCAGCAGCTTGCCGGACAGGGTAGCTGGTGGCTACACCTTC.

V usage is TRBV5-5 and J usage is TRBJ2-4; 13 nucleotides line up with TRBD2. Germline V CDR1 and CDR2: SGHKS, YYEKEE (reference sequence). Unmatched junction bases numbered 7, after V lost 4 bases and J lost 6 bases. The CDR3 runs to 16 residues. The CDR3 loop is CASSPGLAGRVNIQYF. CDR3 coding DNA: TGTGCCAGCAGCCCGGGACTAGCGGGAAGGGTAAACATTCAGTACTTC. Based on the CDR3 plus reference TRBV5-5 and TRBJ2-4, the full variable domain is DAGVTQSPTHLIKTRGQQVTLRCSPISGHKSVSWYQQVLGQGPQFIFQYYEKEERGRGNFPDRFSARQFPNYSSELNVNALLLGDSALYLCASSPGLAGRVNIQYFGAGTRLSVL.

The sample holds many counts of this clone. The chain combines TRBV6-6 with TRBJ1-5, with D perhaps matching TRBD1 (5 bases). V was trimmed by 6 bases and J by 3 bases, leaving 15 bases between them. The CDR3 is 15 residues long. CDR1 is MNHNY and CDR2 is SVGAGI in the germline V gene (reference sequence). For the CDR3, the DNA is TGTGCCAGCAGCAGGGACTGGAGAGACAATCAGCCCCAGCATTTT. Translation gives CASSRDWRDNQPQHF.

Only a few counts were recorded for this clone. The rearrangement uses TRBV11-2 and TRBJ2-3, with a possible D match to TRBD1 (5 bases). The CDR3 consists of 12 residues. Germline assignment: CDR1 SGHAT and CDR2 FQNNGV. V lost 5 bases, J lost 6 bases, and 9 bases lay in between. Here the CDR3 reads CASSPNRDTQYF. The CDR3 nucleotides read TGTGCCAGCAGCCCCAACAGGGATACGCAGTATTTT.

The CDR3 DNA reads as TGTGCCAGCAGCTCCCCGGACAGGGCTTACTATGGCTACACCTTC. This gives the protein CASSSPDRAYYGYTF. V is TRBV7-2 and J is TRBJ1-2, with 8 nucleotides matching TRBD1. Trimming at V came to 4 bases and at J to 3 bases, leaving 7 bases not matched to a gene. The germline V gene has CDR1 SGHTA and CDR2 FQGNSA. This CDR3 has 15 amino acids.

This chain connects TRBV7-9 to TRBJ1-5; no firm D call. V dropped 1 base and J dropped 2 bases, with 9 bases sitting between them. The CDR3 is made up of 15 amino acids. Germline-derived CDR1 and CDR2 are SEHNR and FQNEAQ (reference sequence). In DNA form, the CDR3 reads TGTGCCAGCAGCTTAGATGGCGGGGGCAATCAGCCCCAGCATTTT. Amino acids: CASSLDGGGNQPQHF.

Remarks on this clone: This specimen includes other DNA sequences encoding the same CDR3. The J gene is TRBJ1-5, the V gene TRBV18; 10 bases match TRBD1. The germline gives CDR1 KGHSH, CDR2 LQKENI. V dropped 2 bases and J dropped 2; count of bases not matched to a gene: 0. The CDR3 is made up of 15 amino acids. CDR3 region: CASSPGQGGNQPQHF. DNA of the CDR3: TGTGCCAGCTCACCAGGACAGGGGGGCAATCAGCCCCAGCATTTT.

The V gene is TRBV7-9, the J gene TRBJ1-2; 7 bases match TRBD1. The CDR3 length is 13 residues. The junction had 6 bases not matched to a gene; V was cut back by 6 bases and J by 5 bases. CDR1 SEHNR and CDR2 FQNEAQ come from the germline V gene (reference sequence). CDR3 region: CASRATGDYGYTF. The CDR3 DNA reads TGTGCCAGCAGAGCTACAGGGGATTATGGCTACACCTTC.

There are a few counts of this clone. This sequence joins TRBV13 and TRBJ2-7; 7 nucleotides align to TRBD1. This CDR3 region has 13 residues. Germline CDR1 reads PRHDT; CDR2 reads FYEKMQ (reference sequence). The V and J ends lost 5 bases and 5 bases, in that order; junction bases with no gene match: 6. CDR3 DNA sequence: TGTGCCAGCAGCATCATCGACAGGGACGAGCAGTACTTC. This gives the protein CASSIIDRDEQYF.

This clone was found a few times. The CDR3 nucleotides read TGTGCCAGCTCACCCCCGGGGGACTCCTACGAGCAGTACTTC. Its protein product is CASSPPGDSYEQYF. This chain uses TRBV18 with TRBJ2-7; D might be TRBD2 (6 bases). V lost 3 bases to trimming and J lost 0 bases, with 9 bases between them. Germline CDR1 KGHSH, CDR2 LQKENI. The CDR3 totals 14 residues. The entire variable domain, with the rest obtained from reference TRBV18 and TRBJ2-7, is as follows: NAGVMQNPRHLVRRRGQEARLRCSPMKGHSHVYWYRQLPEEGLKFMVYLQKENIIDESGMPKERFSAEFPKEGPSILRIQQVVRGDSAAYFCASSPPGDSYEQYFGPGTRLTVT.

This clone has only a few counts. The V and J genes are TRBV5-4 and TRBJ2-1, with 8 bases that match TRBD2. Per germline, CDR1 SGHNT and CDR2 YYREEE (reference sequence). V lost 2 bases and J lost 3; bases outside the gene matches: 10. The CDR3 contains 17 residues. CDR3 nucleotide sequence: TGTGCCAGCAGCTTTCGTATGACTAGCGCCCGCTACAATGAGCAGTTCTTC. It codes for CASSFRMTSARYNEQFF.

This clone has only a few counts. Here the CDR3 DNA reads TGTGCCAGCAGTGGACAGACAGGGAGGCATGGCTACACCTTC. It encodes CASSGQTGRHGYTF. The rearrangement links TRBV25-1 to TRBJ1-2, with TRBD1 matching over 7 bases. There are 14 residues in the CDR3. Germline lookup yields CDR1 MGHDK and CDR2 SYGVNS. V was pared by 4 bases and J by 6 bases, with 8 bases of the junction left unmatched.